Listed below are T cell receptor beta chains from one sample, sequenced in a study of blood T cells in healthy people across ages. TCRdb reprocessed the 5' RACE reads via MiXCR and lists one record per CDR3 protein. The sample carries about 1.5 million distinct CDR3 sequences, about 45% recorded once. The sequenced sample consisted of blood. All receptors come from a woman aged 18-29 years in good health. The CDR3 runs from the conserved cysteine through the conserved F or W. D genes are given only for firm matches. The listing skips clone size in some rows; elsewhere it reads once, few, many or a size class.

v_call,d_call,clone_size,j_call,cdr3_nt,cdr3_aa
TRBV5-1,.,many,TRBJ2-3,TGTGCCAGCAGCTTAGGCGGGGCGGGAGATACGCAGTATTTT,CASSLGGAGDTQYF
TRBV5-1,.,.,TRBJ2-7,TGCGCCAGCAGCTTTTCCGGGCGCTCCTACAATGAGCAGTACTTC,CASSFSGRSYNEQYF
TRBV18,TRBD1,.,TRBJ1-1,TGTGCCAGCTCATCCGCGACAGGGTCGAACACTGAAGCTTTCTTT,CASSSATGSNTEAFF
TRBV6-2/TRBV6-3,.,.,TRBJ2-1,TGTGCCAGCAGTTACTTTGGCGCCAATGAGCAGTTCTTC,CASSYFGANEQFF
TRBV4-1,.,.,TRBJ1-3,TGCGCCAGCAGCCATGCGGGGGGAAACTCTGGAAACACCATATATTTT,CASSHAGGNSGNTIYF
TRBV7-8,TRBD1,many,TRBJ2-1,TGTGCCAGCAGCTTAACAGGGGTTCACGAGCAGTTCTTC,CASSLTGVHEQFF
TRBV20-1,TRBD2,.,TRBJ2-7,TGCAGTGCTAGGGTGACTAGCGGGAGGGCCTTTAATGAGCAGTACTTC,CSARVTSGRAFNEQYF
TRBV20-1,TRBD1,.,TRBJ2-5,TGCAGTGCTAGACCGGACAGGGAGACCCAGTACTTC,CSARPDRETQYF
TRBV4-1,.,.,TRBJ2-3,TGCGCCAGCAGCCAAGAAGGCGGCTTACGCACAGATACGCAGTATTTT,CASSQEGGLRTDTQYF
TRBV4-2,TRBD1,.,TRBJ1-5,TGTGCCAGCAGCCCCGCGGGACAGGGGGCAGATCAGCCCCAGCATTTT,CASSPAGQGADQPQHF
TRBV4-1,.,.,TRBJ2-3,TGCGCCAGCAGCCATGATCGGGGGCTGGATACGCAGTATTTT,CASSHDRGLDTQYF
TRBV27,.,.,TRBJ2-6,TGTGCCAGCAGTCCCAACGGATGGACAGCCTCTGGGGCCAACGTCCTGACTTTC,CASSPNGWTASGANVLTF
TRBV10-3,.,.,TRBJ1-3,TGTGCCATCTTGGACACTTTCTCTGGAAACACCATATATTTT,CAILDTFSGNTIYF
TRBV4-3,.,few,TRBJ2-3,TGCGCCAGCAGCCAAGCACTCTCAGGCGGCACAGATACGCAGTATTTT,CASSQALSGGTDTQYF